Each of the 12 T cell receptor beta chains below was sequenced from the same sample in a study of CD8+ T cells in alopecia areata. Extracted from the samples, RNA was reverse transcribed into cDNA to serve as the sequencing template. Produced via immunoSEQ multiplex PCR; TCRdb's table is partial and in-frame only. The sample has roughly 150,000 clones; 85% to 90% are singletons. This specimen consisted of CD8+ T cells sorted from blood, obtained at week 0. The receptors derive from a human donor with alopecia areata.

This sequence joins TRBV7-9 and TRBJ2-5, with a weak D call TRBD2 (5 bases). The CDR3 is 14 residues long. Germline lookup yields CDR1 SEHNR and CDR2 FQNEAQ (reference sequence). Between the trimmed V and J ends, which lost 5 bases and 2 bases, there was a span of 12 bases. The CDR3 spells CASSTVRAQETQYF. DNA for the CDR3: TGTGCCAGCAGCACCGTGAGGGCACAAGAGACCCAGTACTTC.

The rearrangement links TRBV7-3 to TRBJ2-2; D is ambiguous. The germline CDR1 and CDR2 sequences are SGHTA and FQGTGA. The CDR3 extends over 13 amino acids. Trimming left V 5 bases short and J 2 bases short, with 6 bases between. The DNA for the CDR3 is TGTGCCAGCAGCCTTGATAACACCGGGGAGCTGTTTTTT. Its protein is CASSLDNTGELFF. The full variable domain, in which reference TRBV7-3 and TRBJ2-2 provide the parts outside the CDR3, is GAGVSQTPSNKVTEKGKYVELRCDPISGHTALYWYRQSLGQGPEFLIYFQGTGAADDSGLPNDRFFAVRPEGSVSTLKIQRTERGDSAVYLCASSLDNTGELFFGEGSRLTVL.

The rearrangement uses TRBV6-1 and TRBJ2-5; 13 bases agree with TRBD2. The germline V gene has CDR1 MNHNS and CDR2 SASEGT. V was pared by 9 bases and J by 1 base, with 2 bases of the junction left unmatched. This CDR3 is built from 14 residues. The CDR3 region is CASRTSGSQETQYF. In DNA, the CDR3 is TGTGCCAGTAGGACTAGCGGGAGCCAAGAGACCCAGTACTTC.

The V call is TRBV19, the J call TRBJ2-1; 13 bases fit TRBD2. V was clipped by 3 bases and J by 9 bases; unmatched bases: 5. The CDR3 spans 15 residues. CDR1 is LNHDA and CDR2 is SQIVND in the germline V gene (reference sequence). CDR3 residues: CASSMWTSGSVEQFF. CDR3 nucleotides: TGTGCCAGTAGTATGTGGACTAGCGGGAGCGTTGAGCAGTTCTTC.

This chain uses TRBV30 with TRBJ1-1, with D unresolved. Germline V gene data show CDR1 as GTSNPN and CDR2 as SVGIG (reference sequence). The CDR3 totals 13 residues. V was cut by 0 bases and J by 1 base, with 6 bases left in between. As DNA, the CDR3 is TGTGCCTGGAGTGTGCTGAAGAACACTGAAGCTTTCTTT. Encoded protein: CAWSVLKNTEAFF.

V gene TRBV30 combines with J gene TRBJ2-2, with D possibly matching TRBD1 (6 bases). This CDR3 spans 14 amino acids. Germline CDR1 is GTSNPN and CDR2 is SVGIG (reference sequence). The V end was cut by 1 base, the J end by 4 bases, with 10 bases between. CDR3 region: CAWSGTESTGELFF. CDR3 bases: TGTGCCTGGAGTGGGACAGAGTCCACCGGGGAGCTGTTTTTT.

Only one count was recorded for this clone. The chain couples TRBV9 to TRBJ2-5; perhaps TRBD2 as D (6 bases). With 7 bases removed from V and 0 bases from J, the gap between germline ends came to 10 bases. CDR1 and CDR2 (germline): SGDLS, YYNGEE. The CDR3 length is 13 residues. CDR3 region: CASGRGYQETQYF. DNA for the CDR3: TGTGCCAGCGGTCGGGGGTACCAAGAGACCCAGTACTTC.

V gene TRBV7-9 combines with J gene TRBJ2-7; either TRBD1 or TRBD2 may fit D (5 bases each). Per germline, CDR1 SEHNR and CDR2 FQNEAQ (reference sequence). CDR3 length equals 12 residues. V gave up 8 bases and J gave up 2 bases, with 10 bases separating them. The CDR3: CASQGEAYEQYF. CDR3 nucleotides: TGTGCCAGCCAGGGAGAGGCCTACGAGCAGTACTTC.

The chain combines TRBV5-4 with TRBJ2-1; D gene ambiguous. The V end lost 0 bases, the J end lost 0 bases, and 13 bases lay between the germline ends. The germline V gene has CDR1 SGHNT and CDR2 YYREEE (reference sequence). This CDR3 region has 17 residues. The CDR3 region has the DNA TGTGCCAGCAGCTTGGAGGTCGCGGCTATCTCCTACAATGAGCAGTTCTTC. Protein sequence: CASSLEVAAISYNEQFF.

V and J are TRBV7-4 and TRBJ2-7; TRBD2 agrees at 10 bases. There are 16 residues in the CDR3. Per germline, CDR1 SGHVT and CDR2 SQSDAQ. V lost 5 bases, J lost 3 bases, and 10 bases stayed unmatched. The CDR3 nucleotides are TGTGCCAGCAGCCCCGCCCCTAGCGGGAGTAACTACGAGCAGTACTTC. Translating gives CASSPAPSGSNYEQYF.

V and J are TRBV29-1 and TRBJ2-1; a possible D gene is TRBD1 (6 bases). V was clipped by 0 bases and J by 3 bases, with 15 bases between them. This CDR3 region has 16 residues. Germline V CDR1 and CDR2: SQVTM, ANQGSEA. The CDR3 protein is CSVEETGSFLYNEQFF. In DNA, the CDR3 is TGCAGCGTTGAAGAGACAGGAAGTTTCCTCTACAATGAGCAGTTCTTC.

The chain has TRBV25-1 and TRBJ2-6; unclear D gene. The CDR3 length is 17 residues. CDR1 MGHDK and CDR2 SYGVNS come from the germline V gene. V lost 0 bases and J lost 0, with 9 bases in between. Here the CDR3 DNA reads TGTGCCAGCAGTGAATACGACCCGTTCTCTGGGGCCAACGTCCTGACTTTC. Translated, it gives CASSEYDPFSGANVLTF.